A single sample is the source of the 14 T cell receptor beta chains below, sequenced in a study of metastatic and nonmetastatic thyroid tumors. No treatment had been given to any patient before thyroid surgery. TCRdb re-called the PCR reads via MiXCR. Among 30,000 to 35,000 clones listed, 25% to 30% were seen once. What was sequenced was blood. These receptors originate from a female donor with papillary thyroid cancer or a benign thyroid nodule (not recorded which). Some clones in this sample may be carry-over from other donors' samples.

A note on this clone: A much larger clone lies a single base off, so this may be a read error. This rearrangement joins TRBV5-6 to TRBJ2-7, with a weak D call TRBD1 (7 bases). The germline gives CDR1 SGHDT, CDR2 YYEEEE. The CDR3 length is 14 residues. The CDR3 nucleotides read TGTACCAGCAGGGGGTCCGGGGGCCTCTACGAGCAGTACTTC. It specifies CTSRGSGGLYEQYF. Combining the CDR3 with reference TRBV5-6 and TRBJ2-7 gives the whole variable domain DAGVTQSPTHLIKTRGQQVTLRCSPKSGHDTVSWYQQALGQGPQFIFQYYEEEERQRGNFPDRFSGHQFPNYSSELNVNALLLGDSALYLCTSRGSGGLYEQYFGPGTRLTVT.

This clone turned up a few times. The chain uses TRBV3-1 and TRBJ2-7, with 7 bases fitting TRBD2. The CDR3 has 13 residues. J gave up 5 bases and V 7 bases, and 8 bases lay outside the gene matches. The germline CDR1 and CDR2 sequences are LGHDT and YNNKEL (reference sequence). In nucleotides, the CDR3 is TGTGCCAGCACACTAGCGAGAGGTAACGAGCAGTACTTC. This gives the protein CASTLARGNEQYF.

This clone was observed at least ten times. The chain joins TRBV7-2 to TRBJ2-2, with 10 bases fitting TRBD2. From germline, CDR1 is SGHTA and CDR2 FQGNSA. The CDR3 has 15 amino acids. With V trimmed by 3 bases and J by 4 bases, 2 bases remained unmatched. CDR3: CASSLSSGGTGELFF. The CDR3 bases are TGTGCCAGCAGCTTGTCTAGCGGGGGCACCGGGGAGCTGTTTTTT.

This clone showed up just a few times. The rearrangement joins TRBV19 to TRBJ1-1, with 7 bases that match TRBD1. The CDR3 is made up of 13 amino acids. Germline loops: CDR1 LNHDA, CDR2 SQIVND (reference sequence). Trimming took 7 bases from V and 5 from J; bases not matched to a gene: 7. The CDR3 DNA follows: TGTGCCAGTAAGATTCAGGGGGGTACTGAAGCTTTCTTT. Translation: CASKIQGGTEAFF.

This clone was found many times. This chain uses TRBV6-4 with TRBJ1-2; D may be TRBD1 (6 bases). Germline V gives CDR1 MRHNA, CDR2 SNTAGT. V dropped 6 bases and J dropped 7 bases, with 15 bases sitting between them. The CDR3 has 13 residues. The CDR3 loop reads CASSSGEGSGYTF. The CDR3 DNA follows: TGTGCCAGCAGCTCAGGGGAAGGAAGTGGCTACACCTTC.

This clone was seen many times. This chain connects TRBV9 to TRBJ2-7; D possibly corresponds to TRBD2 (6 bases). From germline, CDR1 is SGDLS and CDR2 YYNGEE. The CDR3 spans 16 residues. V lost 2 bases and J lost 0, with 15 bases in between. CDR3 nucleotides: TGTGCCAGCAGCGTTGGAGGGGACTCGTCCTCCTACGAGCAGTACTTC. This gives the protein CASSVGGDSSSYEQYF.

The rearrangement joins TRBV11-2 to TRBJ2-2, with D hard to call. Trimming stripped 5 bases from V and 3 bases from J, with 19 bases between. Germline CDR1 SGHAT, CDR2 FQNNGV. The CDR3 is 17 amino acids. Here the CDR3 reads CASSIRAPYTDTGELFF. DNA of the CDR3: TGTGCCAGCAGCATTAGAGCCCCCTACACGGACACCGGGGAGCTGTTTTTT.

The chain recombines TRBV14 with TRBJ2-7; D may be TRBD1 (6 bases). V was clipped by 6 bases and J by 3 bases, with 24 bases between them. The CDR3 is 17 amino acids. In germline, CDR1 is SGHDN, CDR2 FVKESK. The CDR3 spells CASSESRHRDEHYEQYF. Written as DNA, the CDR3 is TGTGCCAGCAGTGAGTCCCGGCACAGGGACGAACACTACGAGCAGTACTTC.

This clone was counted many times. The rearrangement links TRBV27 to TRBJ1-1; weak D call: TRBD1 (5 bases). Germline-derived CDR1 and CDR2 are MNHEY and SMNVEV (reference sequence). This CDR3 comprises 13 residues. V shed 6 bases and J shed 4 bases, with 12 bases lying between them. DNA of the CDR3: TGTGCCAGCAGGAGGGCAGGGAGCACTGAAGCTTTCTTT. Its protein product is CASRRAGSTEAFF.

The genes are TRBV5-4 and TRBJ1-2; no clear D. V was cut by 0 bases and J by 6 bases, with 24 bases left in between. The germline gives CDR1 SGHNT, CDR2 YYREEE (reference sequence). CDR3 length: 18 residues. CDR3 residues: CASSLGRPGGAYGDGYTF. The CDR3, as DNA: TGTGCCAGCAGCTTGGGCCGCCCAGGCGGCGCTTACGGCGATGGCTACACCTTC.

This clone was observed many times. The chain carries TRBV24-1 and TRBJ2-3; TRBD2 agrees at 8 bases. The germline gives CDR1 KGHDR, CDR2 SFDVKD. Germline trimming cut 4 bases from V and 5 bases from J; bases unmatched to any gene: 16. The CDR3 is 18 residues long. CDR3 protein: CATSDRPGLGTGGDTQYF. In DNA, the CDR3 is TGTGCCACCAGTGACAGACCGGGACTAGGTACCGGGGGAGATACGCAGTATTTT.

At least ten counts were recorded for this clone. This CDR3 reads CASRGLAGVQETQYF. CDR3 sequence (DNA): TGTGCCAGCAGGGGACTAGCGGGAGTACAAGAGACCCAGTACTTC. The chain has TRBV27 and TRBJ2-5; 14 bases map to TRBD2. The length of the CDR3 is 15 residues. V shed 6 bases, J shed 2 bases, and the junction held 2 bases outside the gene matches. Germline lookup yields CDR1 MNHEY and CDR2 SMNVEV (reference sequence).

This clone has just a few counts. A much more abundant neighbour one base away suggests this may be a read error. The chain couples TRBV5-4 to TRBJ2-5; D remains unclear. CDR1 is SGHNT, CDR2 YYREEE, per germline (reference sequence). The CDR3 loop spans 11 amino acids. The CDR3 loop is CASSLEQTQYF. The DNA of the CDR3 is TGCGCCAGCAGCTTGGAACAGACCCAGTACTTC.

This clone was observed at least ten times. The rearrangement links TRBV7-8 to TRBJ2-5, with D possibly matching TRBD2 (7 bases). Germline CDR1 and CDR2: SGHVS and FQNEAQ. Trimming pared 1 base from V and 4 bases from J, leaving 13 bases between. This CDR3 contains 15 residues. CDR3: CASSLGGGGRETQYF. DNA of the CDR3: TGTGCCAGCAGCTTAGGAGGGGGGGGTAGAGAGACCCAGTACTTC.